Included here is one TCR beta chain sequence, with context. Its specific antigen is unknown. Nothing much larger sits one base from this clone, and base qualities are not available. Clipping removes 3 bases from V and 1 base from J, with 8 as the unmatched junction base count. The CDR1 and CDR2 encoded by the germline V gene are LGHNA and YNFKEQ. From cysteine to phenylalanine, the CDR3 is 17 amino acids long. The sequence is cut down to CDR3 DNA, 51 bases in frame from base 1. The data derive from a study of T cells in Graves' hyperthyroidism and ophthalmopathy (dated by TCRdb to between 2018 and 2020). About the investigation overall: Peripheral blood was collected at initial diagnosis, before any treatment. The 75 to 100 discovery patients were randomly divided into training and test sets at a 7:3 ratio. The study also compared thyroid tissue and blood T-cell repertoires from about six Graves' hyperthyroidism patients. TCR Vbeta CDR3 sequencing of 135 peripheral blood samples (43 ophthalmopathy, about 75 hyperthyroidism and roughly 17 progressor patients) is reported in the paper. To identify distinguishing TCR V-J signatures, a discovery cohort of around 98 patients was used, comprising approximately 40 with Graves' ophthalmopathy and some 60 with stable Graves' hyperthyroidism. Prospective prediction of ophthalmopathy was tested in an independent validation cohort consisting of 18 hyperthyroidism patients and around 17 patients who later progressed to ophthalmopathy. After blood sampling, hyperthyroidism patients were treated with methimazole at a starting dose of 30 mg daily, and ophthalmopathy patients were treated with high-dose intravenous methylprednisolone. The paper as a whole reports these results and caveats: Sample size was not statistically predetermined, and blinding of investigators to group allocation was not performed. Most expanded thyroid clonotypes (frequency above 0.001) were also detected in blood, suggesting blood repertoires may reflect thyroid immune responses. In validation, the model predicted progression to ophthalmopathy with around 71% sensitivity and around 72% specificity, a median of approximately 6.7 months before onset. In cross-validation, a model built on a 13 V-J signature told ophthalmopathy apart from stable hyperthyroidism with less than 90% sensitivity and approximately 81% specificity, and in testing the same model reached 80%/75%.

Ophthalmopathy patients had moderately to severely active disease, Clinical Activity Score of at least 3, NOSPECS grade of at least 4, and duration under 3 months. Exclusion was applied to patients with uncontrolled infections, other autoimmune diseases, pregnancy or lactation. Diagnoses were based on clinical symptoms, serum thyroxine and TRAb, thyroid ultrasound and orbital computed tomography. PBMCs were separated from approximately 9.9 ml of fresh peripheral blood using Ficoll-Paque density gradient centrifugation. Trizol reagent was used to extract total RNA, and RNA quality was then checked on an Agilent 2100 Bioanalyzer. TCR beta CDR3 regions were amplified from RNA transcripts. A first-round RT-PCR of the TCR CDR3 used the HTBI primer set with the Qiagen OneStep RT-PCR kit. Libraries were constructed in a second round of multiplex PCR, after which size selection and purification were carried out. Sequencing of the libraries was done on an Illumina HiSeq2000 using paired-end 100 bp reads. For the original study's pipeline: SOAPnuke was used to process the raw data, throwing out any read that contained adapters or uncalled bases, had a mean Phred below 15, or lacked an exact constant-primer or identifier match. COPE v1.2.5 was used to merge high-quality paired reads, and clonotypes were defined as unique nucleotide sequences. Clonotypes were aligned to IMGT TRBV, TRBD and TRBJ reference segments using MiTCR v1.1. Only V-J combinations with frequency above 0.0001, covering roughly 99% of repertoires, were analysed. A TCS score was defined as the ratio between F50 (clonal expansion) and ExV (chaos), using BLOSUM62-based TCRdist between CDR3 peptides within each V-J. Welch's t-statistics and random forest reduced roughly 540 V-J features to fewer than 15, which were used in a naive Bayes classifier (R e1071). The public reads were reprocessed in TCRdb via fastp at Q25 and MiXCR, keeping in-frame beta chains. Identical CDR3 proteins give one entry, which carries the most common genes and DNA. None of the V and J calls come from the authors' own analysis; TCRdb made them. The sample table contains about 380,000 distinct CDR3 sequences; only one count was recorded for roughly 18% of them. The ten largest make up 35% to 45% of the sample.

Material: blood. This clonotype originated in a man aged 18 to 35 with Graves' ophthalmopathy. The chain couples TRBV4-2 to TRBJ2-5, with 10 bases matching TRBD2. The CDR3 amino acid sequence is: CASSQESTSGVQETQYF. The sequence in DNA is TGTGCCAGCAGCCAGGAATCTACTAGCGGGGTCCAAGAGACCCAGTACTTC.